These 31 T cell receptor beta chains were all obtained from the same sample, sequenced in a study of CD4 T cell repertoires in COVID-19. These receptors have no known antigen. The table came from immunoSEQ multiplex PCR; TCRdb's copy has only in-frame clones and leaves some out. The sample contains under 2,000 clones, roughly 16% of which appear only once. Specimen: memory CD4+ T cells, cultured in vitro, collected after recovery from COVID-19. All receptors come from a human donor who had COVID-19.

Within the sample, this clone is medium-sized. The V gene is TRBV7-9, the J gene TRBJ1-2; TRBD1 matches 8 bases. Germline V gene sequence: CDR1 SEHNR, CDR2 FQNEAQ (reference sequence). The CDR3 is 13 amino acids. V was pared by 2 bases and J by 8 bases, with 4 bases of the junction left unmatched. The DNA for the CDR3 is TGTGCCAGCAGCTTACAGGGGGCTTGGGGCTACACCTTC. Its protein product is CASSLQGAWGYTF.

This clone is categorized as large. The chain uses TRBV19 and TRBJ2-5; TRBD2 might be the D (5 bases). Per the germline V gene, CDR1 is LNHDA and CDR2 is SQIVND (reference sequence). V shed 5 bases and J shed 5 bases, with 15 bases lying between them. The CDR3 has 14 amino acids. CDR3 in amino acids: CASSGSGGRETQYF. DNA for the CDR3: TGTGCCAGTAGTGGGTCCGGAGGACGGGAGACCCAGTACTTC.

This clone has just a few counts. This rearrangement joins TRBV9 to TRBJ1-2, with TRBD1 matching 7 bases. The CDR3 runs 16 residues. The trim removed 3 bases at V and 7 bases at J, leaving 15 bases unmatched. CDR1 is SGDLS, CDR2 YYNGEE, per germline. The CDR3 loop is CASSAHPENRGGGYTF. The DNA for the CDR3 is TGTGCCAGCAGCGCCCACCCAGAAAACAGGGGCGGTGGCTACACCTTC.

By share, this clone counts as large. The chain has TRBV9 and TRBJ2-2, with D perhaps being TRBD1 or TRBD2 (5 bases each). The germline V gene has CDR1 SGDLS and CDR2 YYNGEE. The CDR3 has 16 amino acids. V gave up 4 bases and J gave up 0 bases, with 13 bases separating them. The DNA for the CDR3 is TGTGCCAGCAGCCTCAGGGAGCGCCCGAACACCGGGGAGCTGTTTTTT. It is translated as CASSLRERPNTGELFF.

The rearrangement uses TRBV11-2 and TRBJ2-3; 8 nucleotides align to TRBD2. V shed 6 bases, J shed 2 bases, and the junction held 10 bases outside the gene matches. CDR1 and CDR2 from the germline V gene are SGHAT and FQNNGV. The CDR3 spans 16 residues. The CDR3 sequence is CASRSDRGGLTDTQYF. The CDR3 coding sequence is TGTGCCAGCAGGTCTGACCGGGGGGGTCTCACAGATACGCAGTATTTT.

By share of the sample, this clone is medium-sized. This chain joins TRBV7-8 and TRBJ1-1, with 8 bases lining up with TRBD1. The CDR3 is 15 residues long. Germline CDR1 reads SGHVS; CDR2 reads FQNEAQ. Unmatched junction bases numbered 8, after V lost 3 bases and J lost 5 bases. CDR3 nucleotides: TGTGCCAGCAGCTTGGTTACAGGGGGATCTACTGAAGCTTTCTTT. Translating it yields CASSLVTGGSTEAFF.

The sample holds a few counts of this clone. The chain combines TRBV6-6 with TRBJ1-2, with a tentative D call TRBD1 (6 bases). Trimming took off 7 bases at V and 5 bases at J, with 20 bases between the two ends. The germline gives CDR1 MNHNY, CDR2 SVGAGI (reference sequence). This CDR3 has 15 residues. CDR3 amino acids: CASTRTGGALYGYTF. In DNA, the CDR3 is TGTGCCAGCACTCGAACGGGGGGGGCCCTTTATGGCTACACCTTC.

This clone was seen a handful of times. This chain links TRBV5-1 with TRBJ1-1, with D unresolved. Germline lookup yields CDR1 SGHRS and CDR2 YFSETQ. V lost 3 bases, J lost 11 bases, and 11 bases lay in between. This CDR3 comprises 11 residues. The CDR3 sequence is CASSSRGEAFF. As DNA, the CDR3 is TGCGCCAGCAGCTCTCGGGGTGAGGCTTTCTTT. Supplemented by reference TRBV5-1 and TRBJ1-1, the full variable domain reads KAGVTQTPRYLIKTRGQQVTLSCSPISGHRSVSWYQQTPGQGLQFLFEYFSETQRNKGNFPGRFSGRQFSNSRSEMNVSTLELGDSALYLCASSSRGEAFFGQGTRLTVV.

The V call is TRBV6-5, the J call TRBJ2-7, with a tentative D call TRBD2 (7 bases). CDR1 and CDR2 from the germline V gene are MNHEY and SVGAGI. The ends were cut back, 5 bases at V and 3 bases at J, with 11 bases in the middle. The CDR3 spans 13 residues. The CDR3 nucleotides read TGTGCCAGCAGTAAGAGGGGGGGCTACGAGCAGTACTTC. The encoded protein is CASSKRGGYEQYF.

In its sample, this clone ranks as large (0.1 to 1%). This chain connects TRBV6-5 to TRBJ1-2; the match to TRBD1 covers 7 bases. Looked up from germline, CDR1 is MNHEY and CDR2 is SVGAGI. The CDR3 totals 15 residues. Trimming removed 6 bases from V and 8 bases from J; junction bases left unmatched: 15. CDR3 sequence: CASSPRQGGLRGYTF. The CDR3 DNA is TGTGCCAGCAGCCCAAGACAGGGAGGTCTACGGGGCTACACCTTC.

In its sample, this clone ranks as medium-sized. The chain carries TRBV5-1 and TRBJ1-5, with D uncertain. Trimming took off 4 bases at V and 0 bases at J, with 14 bases between the two ends. Germline loops: CDR1 SGHRS, CDR2 YFSETQ. The CDR3 spans 16 residues. The CDR3 bases are TGCGCCAGCAGCCCCGGAACACCTTATAGCAATCAGCCCCAGCATTTT. Its translation: CASSPGTPYSNQPQHF.

This clone ranks as medium-sized. V is TRBV5-1 and J is TRBJ2-1, with TRBD1 matching over 8 bases. The CDR3 runs to 16 residues. In germline, CDR1 is SGHRS, CDR2 YFSETQ. The trim removed 2 bases at V and 6 bases at J, leaving 10 bases unmatched. Written as DNA, the CDR3 is TGCGCCAGCAGCTTCGGACAGGGCCGCCGGGTCAATGAGCAGTTCTTC. Translation gives CASSFGQGRRVNEQFF.

This clone is termed medium-sized (0.01 to 0.1%). The V and J genes are TRBV21-1 and TRBJ1-5. TRBV21-1 is a pseudogene locus. The CDR3 is 15 residues long. The CDR3, as DNA: TGTGCCAGCAGCAAAGTTGGGGGTCCATATCAGCCCCAGCATTTT. Amino acids: CASSKVGGPYQPQHF.

The table lists this clone with a few counts. This sequence joins TRBV6-5 and TRBJ1-2; 11 bases match TRBD1. The CDR3 totals 14 residues. CDR1 is MNHEY, CDR2 SVGAGI, per germline. Trimming took 6 bases from V and 6 from J; bases not matched to a gene: 6. CDR3 sequence: CASRGQGALNGYTF. Written as DNA, the CDR3 is TGTGCCAGCAGAGGACAGGGGGCTTTGAATGGCTACACCTTC.

The chain has TRBV6-1 and TRBJ1-5, with D uncertain. V was shortened by 5 bases and J by 0 bases, with 8 bases between the two germline ends. The CDR3 extends over 14 amino acids. Germline V gives CDR1 MNHNS, CDR2 SASEGT. DNA of the CDR3: TGTGCCAGCAGTTCAGTCTATAGCAATCAGCCCCAGCATTTT. This translates into CASSSVYSNQPQHF.

In this sample, this clone turned up a few times. The chain is built from TRBV30 and TRBJ2-1; 10 nucleotides line up with TRBD2. The CDR3 totals 13 residues. J gave up 10 bases and V 8 bases, and 11 bases lay outside the gene matches. Germline V CDR1 and CDR2: GTSNPN, SVGIG (reference sequence). The CDR3 DNA reads TGTGCCGGAGGGGCTAGCGGGAGCCGGGAGCAGTTCTTC. It is translated as CAGGASGSREQFF.

This clone was observed a handful of times. Other nucleotide sequences from this sample produce the same CDR3. The CDR3 coding sequence is TGTGCCAGCAGTTGCGGGGGAGGGCCGGACACTGAAGCTTTCTTT. Protein sequence: CASSCGGGPDTEAFF. The chain carries TRBV6-5 and TRBJ1-1; TRBD1 is a possible D gene (5 bases). There are 15 residues in the CDR3. In germline, CDR1 is MNHEY, CDR2 SVGAGI. Trimming cost V 4 bases and J 3 bases, with 15 bases left between them.

As to this clone: The junction does not match germline at one end; this may be a read error. Other DNA sequences of this sample code for an identical CDR3. This sequence joins TRBV10-1 and TRBJ2-3, with TRBD2 identical over 9 bases. The CDR3 has 14 residues. Germline V CDR1 and CDR2: WNHNN, SYGVQD (reference sequence). Here the CDR3 DNA reads TGCCCCAGCAGTGAGCGGCGGGGGGGGGATACGCAGTATTTT. Amino acid sequence: CPSSERRGGDTQYF.

This clone was recorded a few times. The chain has TRBV5-1 and TRBJ2-1; 10 bases map to TRBD2. The J segment lost 6 bases and the V segment lost 0 bases, leaving 3 bases of the junction unmatched. Germline CDR1 reads SGHRS; CDR2 reads YFSETQ. CDR3 length: 15 amino acids. The CDR3 DNA sequence: TGCGCCAGCAGCTTGGCCTCTAGCGGGGGCAATGAGCAGTTCTTC. Translating gives CASSLASSGGNEQFF.

This chain joins TRBV19 and TRBJ2-6; D uncertain. The germline V gene has CDR1 LNHDA and CDR2 SQIVND (reference sequence). The CDR3 has 17 amino acids. Trimming left V 0 bases short and J 0 bases short, with 9 bases between. CDR3 sequence (DNA): TGTGCCAGTAGTATAGATCTTGGGATCTCTGGGGCCAACGTCCTGACTTTC. As protein: CASSIDLGISGANVLTF.

By proportion, this clone is medium-sized. This chain joins TRBV14 and TRBJ2-2; D uncertain. The CDR3 has 16 residues. In germline, CDR1 is SGHDN, CDR2 FVKESK. V dropped 3 bases and J dropped 7 bases, with 18 bases sitting between them. In nucleotides, the CDR3 is TGTGCCAGCAGCCACTCCAAGGGCAGGAGAGTCGGGGAGCTGTTTTTT. Residues: CASSHSKGRRVGELFF.

This chain uses TRBV24-1 with TRBJ1-2; possible D gene TRBD1, 6 bases. This CDR3 has 13 amino acids. Trimming removed 4 bases at V and 8 bases at J, with 13 bases between. Germline V gene sequence: CDR1 KGHDR, CDR2 SFDVKD. This CDR3 is CATSDRGAWGYTF. The CDR3 DNA is TGTGCCACCAGTGACCGGGGGGCCTGGGGCTACACCTTC.

The chain couples TRBV19 to TRBJ2-6; D is unresolved. The germline V gene encodes CDR1 LNHDA and CDR2 SQIVND (reference sequence). The CDR3 runs to 13 residues. Trimming took off 3 bases at V and 7 bases at J, with 7 bases between the two ends. The CDR3 reads CASSIAGANVLTF. In DNA form, the CDR3 reads TGTGCCAGTAGTATTGCAGGAGCCAACGTCCTGACTTTC. Full variable domain (rest looked up from reference TRBV19 and TRBJ2-6): DGGITQSPKYLFRKEGQNVTLSCEQNLNHDAMYWYRQDPGQGLRLIYYSQIVNDFQKGDIAEGYSVSREKKESFPLTVTSAQKNPTAFYLCASSIAGANVLTFGAGSRLTVL.

Within the sample, this clone is medium-sized (0.01 to 0.1%). This rearrangement joins TRBV10-3 to TRBJ2-1; 13 bases are a match to TRBD2. Trimming removed 2 bases from V and 5 bases from J; junction bases left unmatched: 3. Germline V gene lookup returns CDR1 ENHRY and CDR2 SYGVKD. The CDR3 has 16 amino acids. Here the CDR3 reads CAISETTSGGDNEQFF. In nucleotides, the CDR3 is TGTGCCATCAGTGAGACAACTAGCGGGGGGGACAATGAGCAGTTCTTC.

This chain connects TRBV5-1 to TRBJ2-7; D is possibly TRBD2 (5 bases). The CDR3 runs 15 residues. Germline assignment: CDR1 SGHRS and CDR2 YFSETQ. The ends were cut back, 4 bases at V and 2 bases at J, with 16 bases in the middle. The CDR3: CASSLGLDVTYEQYF. In nucleotides, the CDR3 is TGCGCCAGCAGCCTCGGACTCGACGTAACCTACGAGCAGTACTTC.

The V gene is TRBV7-9, the J gene TRBJ1-2; D is perhaps TRBD1 (6 bases). The CDR3 spans 15 residues. Trimming took off 7 bases at V and 4 bases at J, with 19 bases between the two ends. The germline V gene has CDR1 SEHNR and CDR2 FQNEAQ (reference sequence). CDR3 in DNA: TGTGCCAGCACCACACCCGGGGACACCGGCTATGGCTACACCTTC. The encoded protein is CASTTPGDTGYGYTF.

This clone is termed medium-sized. This sequence joins TRBV10-1 and TRBJ1-1, with a weak D call TRBD1 (6 bases). V was trimmed by 6 bases and J by 2 bases, leaving 13 bases between them. The germline gives CDR1 WNHNN, CDR2 SYGVQD (reference sequence). The CDR3 is 14 residues long. DNA for the CDR3: TGCGCCAGCAGGCCGACAGGAGATAACACTGAAGCTTTCTTT. Translating it yields CASRPTGDNTEAFF.

In its sample, this clone is medium-sized. Additional DNA sequences in this sample encode the identical CDR3. The V call is TRBV12-3 or TRBV12-4, the J call TRBJ2-5; D might be TRBD1 (5 bases). The CDR3 has 13 residues. Trimming took off 5 bases at V and 2 bases at J, with 9 bases between the two ends. In DNA form, the CDR3 reads TGTGCCAGCAGTCCAGGGTTACAAGAGACCCAGTACTTC. It encodes CASSPGLQETQYF.

By share, this clone ranks as large. The V call is TRBV6-5, the J call TRBJ1-1, with 9 bases that match TRBD1. This CDR3 contains 13 residues. Per the germline V gene, CDR1 is MNHEY and CDR2 is SVGAGI. J lost 4 bases, V lost 7 bases, and 4 bases had no gene match. CDR3 in amino acids: CASTKDRGTEAFF. In nucleotides, the CDR3 is TGTGCCAGCACCAAGGACAGGGGCACTGAAGCTTTCTTT.

This clone was counted between two and nine times. V is TRBV6-6 and J is TRBJ1-6, with D tentatively TRBD1 (5 bases). V shed 5 bases and J shed 11 bases, with 22 bases lying between them. This CDR3 contains 16 residues. Germline V gene lookup returns CDR1 MNHNY and CDR2 SVGAGI (reference sequence). The DNA for the CDR3 is TGTGCCAGCAGTCATCCCCGGACGGGGGAAGAAACACCCCTCCACTTT. It is translated as CASSHPRTGEETPLHF.

By proportion, this clone is medium-sized (0.01 to 0.1%). This sequence joins TRBV5-1 and TRBJ1-4; possibly TRBD1 for D (6 bases). Germline V gene lookup returns CDR1 SGHRS and CDR2 YFSETQ. The CDR3 loop spans 16 amino acids. V lost 4 bases to trimming and J lost 8 bases, with 21 bases between them. The CDR3 region is CASSIGQTNSNEKLFF. The CDR3 DNA is TGCGCCAGCAGCATTGGACAGACTAATAGTAACGAAAAACTGTTTTTT.